This T cell receptor (beta chain) was documented in a study of T and B cells in COVID-19 patients. Study-level background: Most recovered patients had mild to moderate COVID-19 treated as outpatients. The recovered cohort's median age was about 36 years, versus roughly 67 years in active infection.

From blood, about 240-550 ng of genomic DNA served as TRB template. Broader study findings: Active COVID-19 showed highly clonal TRB repertoires; recovery showed diversity and richness above healthy donors. Exclusive to the recovered cohort were 2,000 to 2,500 TCR clusters, 30 to 40 of them with low generation probability.

Multiplex PCR with BIOMED2 TRB-A/B primer pools amplified TRB rearrangements. In TCRdb, the multiplex PCR reads were re-called with MiXCR into one record per CDR3 protein. The sample includes around 6,200 distinct CDR3 sequences, roughly 32% of them seen just once. Germline V CDR1 and CDR2: SGHAT, FQNNGV. This CDR3 region has 13 residues. V was clipped by 5 bases and J by 11 bases, with 18 bases between them. This clonotype was seen a few times. Its antigen remains unknown. The rearrangement links TRBV11-2 to TRBJ1-1; D call uncertain. The sequence was collected from a human donor with active COVID-19. The sequencing sample was made of blood. The CDR3 protein is CASSPDQWRMAFF. CDR3 nucleotide sequence: TGTGCCAGCAGCCCCGATCAGTGGAGGATGGCTTTCTTT.